This T cell receptor (beta chain) was captured in a study of shared clonotypes between healthy human individuals (dated by TCRdb to the early 2020s). Background for the entire study: A couple of women and a few men aged 18 to 49 years were included in the cohort. Each donor's leukapheresis produced roughly between about 0.85 and 10 billion PBMCs. To estimate repertoire size and how much clonotypes are shared between individuals, the study performed deep sequencing of blood TCR repertoires from a handful of healthy adults. For each donor, CD4 naive and CD4 memory were each run on three plates, CD8 naive on two plates, and CD8 memory on one plate. To increase sequencing depth and limit assay-specific biases, TCR repertoire library preparation and sequencing were carried out by different laboratories using diverse techniques.

Donors were healthy HIV-negative adults with no recently reported acute infections or vaccinations. Every donor was a Caucasian adult living in Nashville, Tennessee, USA. CD4+ T cells were enriched through magnetic negative selection, after which naive cells were positively selected on CD45RA and the remaining negative fraction served as the memory subset. Blood was collected by leukapheresis, and PBMCs were isolated by Ficoll-Histopaque density gradient centrifugation and then cryopreserved in liquid nitrogen vapor phase. Purity and quantity of every magnetically sorted T cell population were checked by analytical flow cytometry. Genomic DNA was isolated from every sorted fraction and measured by UV absorbance on a Nanodrop 2000c. General study outcomes and caveats: Larger estimated clonotype richness was generally found for naive subsets than for memory subsets. Rarefaction of sorted-subset datasets indicated incomplete sequencing despite the large sequencing depth. Because the study included a small number of donors, the genetic and exposure-history diversity represented was limited. Clonotypes shared by all four sorted-subset donors showed higher generation probabilities than non-shared clonotypes. Across four donors, roughly 5% of naive CD4, 3.5% of naive CD8, under 2.5% of memory CD4, and roughly 0.4% of memory CD8 clonotypes were shared. Pairwise subsampling indicated that sequencing depth was expected to affect the degree of clonotype sharing among donors. Sampling was limited to blood, and TCR repertoires in tissue likely differ from TCR repertoires in blood.

This clone was counted only a few times. Its binding antigen is unknown. No per-base quality is available; no much larger clone lies one base away. Using the deep immunoSEQ assay, TCR CDR3 regions were amplified from genomic DNA by multiplex PCR. Extracted genomic DNA from each cell subset was spread evenly across all wells of several immunoSEQ 96-well plates, with each plate serving as a replicate. For sorted subsets, each replicate PCR was loaded with 200 ng genomic DNA, equivalent to 30,000 or so T cell genomes. Purified libraries were measured with a Qubit 3.0 fluorometer, size-checked on a Bioanalyzer 2100, and measured again with the KAPA Library Quantification kit. A separate single-read 150-cycle Illumina NextSeq 550 flow cell was used to sequence each immunoSEQ 96-well plate. The original pipeline was this. Because only junctional sequences without quality scores were contained in the immunoSEQ output, filtering matching that applied to full-length reads could not be performed. Sequences were annotated with PyIR, a Python wrapper for IgBLAST v1.9, using IMGT germline references to assign V/J genes and CDR3. Reads were filtered out if the reads had weak V/J assignments (E-value above 1e-6), no CDR3, stop codons, out-of-frame junctions, or ambiguous translated residues. A V3J clonotype was defined by an identical inferred V gene, J gene, and CDR3 amino acid sequence. Percentage overlap between repertoires was calculated by dividing the number of shared unique clonotypes by the size of the smaller repertoire. Three approaches were used to assess repertoire richness: RTK rarefaction, the Chao1 estimator, and Recon v2.1 estimates of unobserved clonotypes. For all TCRbeta clonotypes obtained by the gDNA method from four donors, generation probabilities were computed with OLGA. Sourced from immuneACCESS, this table was stored by TCRdb with only in-frame sequences that have V and J called. A share of the clones is absent; for the studies checked, an unresolved V gene accounts for under half, and the remainder has no known explanation. V and J calls and clone size come straight from that table; D and trimming were deduced from the DNA. Within this sample are roughly 2,300,000 clones, with 85% to 95% of them counted one time only. The ten largest make up about 0.41% of the sample.

This clonotype was obtained from a young man in good health. Some clones in this sample may be carry-over from other donors' samples. The sample taken for sequencing was naive CD4+ T cells from PBMCs. The cell subset or site tag for this specimen amounts to: CD45RA+ positively selected.

The DNA reads as follows: TGTGCCGGGGGCCGACAGGGCACTGAAGCTTTCTTT. This translates into CAGGRQGTEAFF. Recombination joined TRBV2 with TRBJ1-1; TRBD1 matches 7 bases in the middle. CDR1 and CDR2 (SNHLY, FYNNEI) derive from the germline V gene. Its CDR3 holds 12 amino acids, cysteine through phenylalanine. Only CDR3 DNA is held: 36 bases, read in frame from base 1. From V the trimming removes 11 bases and from J it removes 4 bases, while the gene matches leave 7 bases of the junction unaccounted for.